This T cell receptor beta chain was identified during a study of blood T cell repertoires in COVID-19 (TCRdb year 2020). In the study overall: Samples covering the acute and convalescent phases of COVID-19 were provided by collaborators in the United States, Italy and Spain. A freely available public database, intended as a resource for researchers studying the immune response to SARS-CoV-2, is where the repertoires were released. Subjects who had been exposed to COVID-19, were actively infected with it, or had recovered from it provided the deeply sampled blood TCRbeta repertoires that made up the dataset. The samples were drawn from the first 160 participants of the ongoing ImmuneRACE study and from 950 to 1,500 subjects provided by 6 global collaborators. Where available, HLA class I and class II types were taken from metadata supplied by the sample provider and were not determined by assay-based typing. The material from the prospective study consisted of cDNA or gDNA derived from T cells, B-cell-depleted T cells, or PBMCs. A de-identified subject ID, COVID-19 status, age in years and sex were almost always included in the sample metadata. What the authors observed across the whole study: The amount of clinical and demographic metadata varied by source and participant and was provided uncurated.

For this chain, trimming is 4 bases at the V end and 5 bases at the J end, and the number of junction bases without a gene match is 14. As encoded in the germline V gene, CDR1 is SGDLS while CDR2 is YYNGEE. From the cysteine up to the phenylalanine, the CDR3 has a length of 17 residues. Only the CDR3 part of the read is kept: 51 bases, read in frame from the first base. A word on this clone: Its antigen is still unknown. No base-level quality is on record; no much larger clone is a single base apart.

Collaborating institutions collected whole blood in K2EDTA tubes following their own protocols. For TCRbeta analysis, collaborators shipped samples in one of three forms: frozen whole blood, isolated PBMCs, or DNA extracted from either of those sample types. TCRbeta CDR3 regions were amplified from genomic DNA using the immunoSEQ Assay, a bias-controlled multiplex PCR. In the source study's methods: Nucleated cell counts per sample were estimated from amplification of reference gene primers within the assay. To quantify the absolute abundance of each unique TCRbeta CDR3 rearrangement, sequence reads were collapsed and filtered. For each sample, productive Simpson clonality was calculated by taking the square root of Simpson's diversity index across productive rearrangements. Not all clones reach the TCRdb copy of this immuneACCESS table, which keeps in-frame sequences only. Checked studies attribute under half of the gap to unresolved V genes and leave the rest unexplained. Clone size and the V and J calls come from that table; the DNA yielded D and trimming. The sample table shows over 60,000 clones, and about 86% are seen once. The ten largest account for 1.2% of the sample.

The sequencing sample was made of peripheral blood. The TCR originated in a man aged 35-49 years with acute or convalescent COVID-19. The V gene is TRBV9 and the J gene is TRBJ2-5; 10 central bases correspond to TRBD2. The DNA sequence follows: TGTGCCAGCAGCCCGAGCGGGAGCGGGGGGGGTCGGGAGACCCAGTACTTC. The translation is CASSPSGSGGGRETQYF.